This T cell receptor (beta chain) originates from a study of blood T cell repertoires in COVID-19 (dated by TCRdb to 2020 to 2022). General notes on the study: Collaborator samples came from the United States, Italy and Spain and covered acute and convalescent phases of COVID-19. The dataset comprised deeply sampled blood TCRbeta repertoires from subjects exposed to, actively infected with, or recovered from COVID-19. Sample metadata almost always included a de-identified subject ID, COVID-19 status, age in years and sex. The material from the prospective study consisted of cDNA or gDNA derived from T cells, B-cell-depleted T cells, or PBMCs. The repertoires were released in a freely available public database intended as a resource for research on the immune response to SARS-CoV-2. The samples were drawn from the first 160 participants of the ongoing ImmuneRACE study and from 1,254 subjects provided by 6 global collaborators. HLA class I and class II types, where available, came from metadata supplied by the sample provider rather than from assay-based typing.

TCRbeta CDR3 regions were amplified from genomic DNA by means of the immunoSEQ Assay, a bias-controlled multiplex PCR. In the authors' own workflow: The number of nucleated cells in each sample was estimated from the amplification of reference gene primers within the assay. Sequence reads were collapsed and filtered to measure the absolute abundance of every unique TCRbeta CDR3 rearrangement. For each sample, productive Simpson clonality was calculated as the square root of Simpson's diversity index over productive rearrangements. The clones in this table, taken by TCRdb from immuneACCESS, are in-frame only. Not every clone is retained; where verified, under half of the shortfall comes from an unresolved V gene, and the cause of the rest is unknown. The V and J calls and clone size are taken from that table; D and trimming were inferred from the DNA. A total of approximately 94,000 clones appear in this sample, just under 80% of them only once. Around a third of the sample is held by the ten biggest clonotypes.

The collaborating institutions used their own protocols to collect whole blood in K2EDTA tubes. For TCRbeta analysis, collaborators shipped samples as frozen whole blood, isolated PBMCs, or DNA extracted from either of those sample types. In this sample, this clone turned up a few times. There is no known antigen for this receptor. Per-nucleotide qualities are absent, and no much larger clonotype sits a single base away. Study-wide findings and limitations: Clinical and demographic metadata were provided uncurated, with the amount varying by source and participant.

The sequencing sample was made of peripheral blood. This receptor was identified in a man aged 70 or older with active or convalescent COVID-19.

The CDR3 has the sequence CASSVADGGAEAFF. Here is the DNA: TGTGCCAGCAGCGTAGCAGACGGGGGGGCTGAAGCTTTCTTT. The V and J genes are TRBV9 and TRBJ1-1; possibly the D gene is TRBD1, per 5 matching bases. The germline ends are 12 bases apart after V is trimmed by 0 bases and J by 6 bases. The CDR1 and CDR2 encoded by the germline V gene are SGDLS and YYNGEE. From the cysteine through the phenylalanine, the CDR3 covers 14 amino acids. Only the CDR3 DNA is retained, 42 bases long and in frame from the first base. Extended through the reference TRBV9 and TRBJ1-1 proteins, this CDR3 yields the full variable domain: DSGVTQTPKHLITATGQRVTLRCSPRSGDLSVYWYQQSLDQGLQFLIQYYNGEERAKGNILERFSAQQFPDLHSELNLSSLELGDSALYFCASSVADGGAEAFFGQGTRLTVV.